Here is one TCR beta chain with its context. Its matching antigen is unknown. The source of the sample is a study of T cell responses to AZD1222 COVID-19 vaccine. Study-level points and caveats: Donors were largely white British and mainly female; clonal diversity was possibly underestimated.

This CDR3 contains 15 residues. CDR1 is SQVTM, CDR2 ANQGSEA, per germline. Trimming left V 7 bases short and J 9 bases short, with 25 bases between. Assay used: immunoSEQ multiplex PCR; TCRdb lists only in-frame clones, some missing. The data contain approximately 92,000 clones, 70% to 90% of them singletons. The chain employs TRBV29-1 and TRBJ2-1; D is perhaps TRBD2 (5 bases). The sample consisted of peripheral blood, taken on day 0 of AZD1222 vaccination. This receptor was taken from an adult in good health. CDR3 coding DNA: TGCAGCGCTACGAAGCGAGGGTTTTCGGTCGGTGAGCAGTTCTTC. It yields the protein CSATKRGFSVGEQFF.